This T cell receptor beta chain appears in the sequencing data of a study of OX40 agonist ivuxolimab in advanced cancers. Sequenced by immunoSEQ multiplex PCR; TCRdb stores in-frame clones only, minus some. Of around 60,000 clones in the sample, around 90% were seen once. Only one count was recorded for this clone. Its matching antigen is unknown. CDR1 and CDR2 from the germline V gene are MGHDK and SYGVNS. V dropped 4 bases and J dropped 5 bases, with 18 bases sitting between them. The CDR3 covers 15 residues. Whole-study results and caveats: Among the nonresponders, some also had low normalized T-cell clonal expansion.

This chain connects TRBV25-1 to TRBJ2-7, with a weak D call TRBD2 (7 bases). The sample here was CD4+ or CD8+ T cells sorted from blood, taken in a trial of the OX40 agonist ivuxolimab. The sequence was obtained from an adult with an advanced solid tumor such as melanoma, head and neck, liver or kidney cancer. Here the CDR3 DNA reads TGTGCCAGCAGTGCAAAACAGGGAGGGGGGGACGAGCAGTACTTC. Translated, it gives CASSAKQGGGDEQYF.